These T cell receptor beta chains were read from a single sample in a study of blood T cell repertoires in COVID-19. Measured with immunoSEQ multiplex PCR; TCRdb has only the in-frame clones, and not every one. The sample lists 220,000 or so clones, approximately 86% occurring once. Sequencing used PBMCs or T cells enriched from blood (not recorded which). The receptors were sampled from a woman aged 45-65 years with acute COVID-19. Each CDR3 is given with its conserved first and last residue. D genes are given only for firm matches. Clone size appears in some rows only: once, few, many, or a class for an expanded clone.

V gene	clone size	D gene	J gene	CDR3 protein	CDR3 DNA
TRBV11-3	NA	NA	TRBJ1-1	CASSLGGTNTEAFF	TGTGCCAGCAGCTTAGGAGGGACAAACACTGAAGCTTTCTTT
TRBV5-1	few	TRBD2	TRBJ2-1	CASRSSGTSGRGGYNEQFF	TGCGCCAGCAGATCCTCCGGGACTAGCGGGAGAGGTGGCTACAATGAGCAGTTCTTC
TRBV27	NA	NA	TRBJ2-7	CASRRQDFYEQYF	TGTGCCAGCAGAAGACAGGACTTCTACGAGCAGTACTTC
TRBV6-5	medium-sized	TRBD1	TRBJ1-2	CASSLGQANNGYTF	TGTGCCAGCAGCCTCGGACAGGCTAACAATGGCTACACCTTC
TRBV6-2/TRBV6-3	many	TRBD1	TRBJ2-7	CASSPPPGTAKAYEQYF	TGTGCCAGCAGTCCACCTCCCGGGACAGCGAAGGCCTACGAGCAGTACTTC
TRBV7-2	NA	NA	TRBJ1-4	CASSLATGPGVELFF	TGTGCCAGCAGCTTAGCAACGGGCCCCGGGGTGGAACTGTTTTTT
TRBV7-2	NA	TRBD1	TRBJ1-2	CASSPLGQPYGYTF	TGTGCCAGCAGCCCGCTGGGACAGCCCTATGGCTACACCTTC
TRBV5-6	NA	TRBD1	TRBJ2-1	CASSRQGGFPYNEQFF	TGTGCCAGCAGCAGACAGGGGGGATTCCCCTACAATGAGCAGTTCTTC
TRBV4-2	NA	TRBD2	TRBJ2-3	CASSQTPLAGGENTQYF	TGTGCCAGCAGCCAGACCCCACTAGCGGGAGGGGAAAATACGCAGTATTTT
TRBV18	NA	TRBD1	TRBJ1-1	CASSDRGTEAFF	TGTGCCAGCTCAGACAGGGGTACTGAAGCTTTCTTT
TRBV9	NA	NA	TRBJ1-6	CASSPTGAGPINSPLHF	TGTGCCAGCAGCCCGACCGGGGCGGGACCGATTAATTCACCCCTCCACTTT
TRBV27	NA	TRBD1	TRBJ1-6	CASSPGTGSNSPLHF	TGTGCCAGCAGCCCCGGGACAGGAAGTAATTCACCCCTCCACTTT
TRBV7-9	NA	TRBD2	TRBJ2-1	CASSSTSGSYNEQFF	TGTGCCAGCAGCTCGACTAGCGGTTCCTACAATGAGCAGTTCTTC
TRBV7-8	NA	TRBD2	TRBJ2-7	CASSYRLAGPSYEQYF	TGTGCCAGCAGCTACAGACTAGCGGGCCCCTCCTACGAGCAGTACTTC
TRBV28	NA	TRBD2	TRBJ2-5	CASSSPGGLAEPMGTQYF	TGTGCCAGCAGTTCTCCCGGGGGACTAGCAGAACCCATGGGGACCCAGTACTTC
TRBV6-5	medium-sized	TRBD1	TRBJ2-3	CASSDGGQATDTQYF	TGTGCCAGCAGCGATGGAGGACAGGCCACAGATACGCAGTATTTT
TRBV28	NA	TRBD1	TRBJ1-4	CASSSLRDSFEKLFF	TGTGCCAGCAGTTCCTTAAGGGACAGCTTTGAAAAACTGTTTTTT
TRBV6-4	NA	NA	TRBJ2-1	CASSHREADEQFF	TGTGCCAGCAGTCACAGGGAAGCCGATGAGCAGTTCTTC
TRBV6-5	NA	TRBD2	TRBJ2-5	CASSYSVPGGQETQYF	TGTGCCAGCAGTTACTCCGTGCCGGGAGGACAAGAGACCCAGTACTTC
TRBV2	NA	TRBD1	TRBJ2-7	CASSGGQVYEQYF	TGTGCCAGCAGTGGAGGACAGGTCTACGAGCAGTACTTC
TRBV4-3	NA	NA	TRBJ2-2	CASSQGLRDSLSGELFF	TGCGCCAGCAGCCAAGGATTACGAGACAGTCTCTCCGGGGAGCTGTTTTTT
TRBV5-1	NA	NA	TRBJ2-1	CASSLQGSYNEQFF	TGCGCCAGCAGCTTGCAGGGCTCCTACAATGAGCAGTTCTTC
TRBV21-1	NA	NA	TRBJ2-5	CASSTAHPGTGRETQYF	TGTGCCAGCAGCACCGCCCATCCAGGGACAGGGCGGGAGACCCAGTACTTC
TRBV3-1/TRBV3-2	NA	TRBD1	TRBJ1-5	CASSQAPRGRVGQPQHF	TGTGCCAGCAGCCAAGCCCCAAGGGGGCGAGTGGGTCAGCCCCAGCATTTT
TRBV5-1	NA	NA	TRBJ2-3	CASSFQSGSTDTQYF	TGCGCCAGCAGCTTCCAAAGCGGGTCCACAGATACGCAGTATTTT
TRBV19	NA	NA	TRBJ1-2	CASSVTFGYTF	TGTGCCAGTAGTGTGACATTTGGCTACACCTTC
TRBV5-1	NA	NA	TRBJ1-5	CASSLAAGRNQPQHF	TGCGCCAGCAGCTTGGCGGCAGGGCGAAATCAGCCCCAGCATTTT
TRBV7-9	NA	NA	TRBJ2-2	CASKVGALVSGGELFF	TGTGCCAGCAAGGTGGGGGCGCTTGTTTCCGGCGGGGAGCTGTTTTTT
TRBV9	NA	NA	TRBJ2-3	CASSRARGTDTQYF	TGTGCCAGCAGCCGCGCGCGGGGCACAGATACGCAGTATTTT
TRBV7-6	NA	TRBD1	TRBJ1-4	CASSAGQGMGEKLFF	TGTGCCAGCAGCGCCGGACAGGGTATGGGAGAAAAACTGTTTTTT
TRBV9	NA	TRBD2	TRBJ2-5	CASSVATSTSGGTQETQYF	TGTGCCAGCAGCGTAGCTACGTCGACTAGCGGGGGTACTCAAGAGACCCAGTACTTC
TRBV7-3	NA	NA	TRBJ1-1	CASSLMAFQVLNTEAFF	TGTGCCAGCAGCTTAATGGCTTTCCAGGTACTCAACACTGAAGCTTTCTTT
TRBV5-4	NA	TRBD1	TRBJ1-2	CASSYDRVGGYTF	TGTGCCAGCAGCTACGACAGGGTTGGTGGCTACACCTTC
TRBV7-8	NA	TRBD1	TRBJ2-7	CASSLVSGQTYEQYF	TGTGCCAGCAGCTTAGTATCGGGACAGACCTACGAGCAGTACTTC
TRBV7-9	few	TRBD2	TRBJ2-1	CASSSSGRAVNEQFF	TGTGCCAGCAGCTCCAGCGGGAGGGCCGTCAATGAGCAGTTCTTC
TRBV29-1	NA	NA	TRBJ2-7	CSVGVVYEQYF	TGCAGCGTTGGCGTCGTCTACGAGCAGTACTTC
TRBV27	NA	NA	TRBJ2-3	CASSPRKGLGTDTQYF	TGTGCCAGCAGTCCCCGGAAGGGGTTAGGCACAGATACGCAGTATTTT
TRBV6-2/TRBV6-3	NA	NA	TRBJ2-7	CASSYVRGRAHEQYF	TGTGCCAGCAGTTATGTCCGCGGCAGGGCGCACGAGCAGTACTTC
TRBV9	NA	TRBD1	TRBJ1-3	CASSDTPGQGPFSGNTIYF	TGTGCCAGCAGCGATACACCGGGACAGGGGCCATTCTCTGGAAACACCATATATTTT
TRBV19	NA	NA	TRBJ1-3	CASSHRVTGNTIYF	TGTGCCAGTAGTCACAGGGTTACGGGAAACACCATATATTTT
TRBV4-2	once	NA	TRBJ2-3	CASSQRDISLDTDTQYF	TGTGCCAGCAGCCAGAGGGATATTAGTCTAGACACAGATACGCAGTATTTT
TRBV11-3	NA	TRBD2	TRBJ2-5	CASSLRGLAGGETQYF	TGTGCCAGCAGCTTAAGAGGGCTAGCGGGAGGAGAGACCCAGTACTTC
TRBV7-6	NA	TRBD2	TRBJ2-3	CASSLKGSGRSDTQYF	TGTGCCAGCAGCTTAAAAGGTAGCGGGAGATCAGATACGCAGTATTTT
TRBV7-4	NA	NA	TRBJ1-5	CASSLVGQANNQPQHF	TGTGCCAGCAGCTTAGTAGGCCAGGCAAACAATCAGCCCCAGCATTTT
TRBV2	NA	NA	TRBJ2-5	CASSRQNTDQETQYF	TGTGCCAGCAGTCGACAAAACACCGACCAAGAGACCCAGTACTTC
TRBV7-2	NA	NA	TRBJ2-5	CASSLSQTTTQYF	TGTGCCAGCAGCTTATCTCAGACAACGACCCAGTACTTC
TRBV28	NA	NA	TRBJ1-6	CASSQFRDNSPLHF	TGTGCCAGCAGTCAGTTCAGGGATAATTCACCCCTCCACTTT
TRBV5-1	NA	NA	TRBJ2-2	CASSFSGVGNTGELFF	TGCGCCAGCAGCTTTTCGGGGGTTGGGAACACCGGGGAGCTGTTTTTT
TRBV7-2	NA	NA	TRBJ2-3	CASSVQLPDTQYF	TGTGCCAGCAGCGTACAGTTGCCAGATACGCAGTATTTT
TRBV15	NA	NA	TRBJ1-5	CATSSIFDPGNQPQHF	TGTGCCACCAGCAGCATATTCGATCCGGGCAATCAGCCCCAGCATTTT
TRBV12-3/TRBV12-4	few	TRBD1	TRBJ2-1	CASSPGTAGRQFF	TGTGCCAGCAGCCCAGGGACAGCCGGACGGCAGTTCTTC
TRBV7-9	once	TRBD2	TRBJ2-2	CASSYLSLAGGTGELFF	TGTGCCAGCAGCTACCTCTCACTAGCGGGAGGCACCGGGGAGCTGTTTTTT
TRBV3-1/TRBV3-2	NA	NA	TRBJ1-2	CASSQARGYTF	TGTGCCAGCAGCCAAGCGAGAGGCTACACCTTC